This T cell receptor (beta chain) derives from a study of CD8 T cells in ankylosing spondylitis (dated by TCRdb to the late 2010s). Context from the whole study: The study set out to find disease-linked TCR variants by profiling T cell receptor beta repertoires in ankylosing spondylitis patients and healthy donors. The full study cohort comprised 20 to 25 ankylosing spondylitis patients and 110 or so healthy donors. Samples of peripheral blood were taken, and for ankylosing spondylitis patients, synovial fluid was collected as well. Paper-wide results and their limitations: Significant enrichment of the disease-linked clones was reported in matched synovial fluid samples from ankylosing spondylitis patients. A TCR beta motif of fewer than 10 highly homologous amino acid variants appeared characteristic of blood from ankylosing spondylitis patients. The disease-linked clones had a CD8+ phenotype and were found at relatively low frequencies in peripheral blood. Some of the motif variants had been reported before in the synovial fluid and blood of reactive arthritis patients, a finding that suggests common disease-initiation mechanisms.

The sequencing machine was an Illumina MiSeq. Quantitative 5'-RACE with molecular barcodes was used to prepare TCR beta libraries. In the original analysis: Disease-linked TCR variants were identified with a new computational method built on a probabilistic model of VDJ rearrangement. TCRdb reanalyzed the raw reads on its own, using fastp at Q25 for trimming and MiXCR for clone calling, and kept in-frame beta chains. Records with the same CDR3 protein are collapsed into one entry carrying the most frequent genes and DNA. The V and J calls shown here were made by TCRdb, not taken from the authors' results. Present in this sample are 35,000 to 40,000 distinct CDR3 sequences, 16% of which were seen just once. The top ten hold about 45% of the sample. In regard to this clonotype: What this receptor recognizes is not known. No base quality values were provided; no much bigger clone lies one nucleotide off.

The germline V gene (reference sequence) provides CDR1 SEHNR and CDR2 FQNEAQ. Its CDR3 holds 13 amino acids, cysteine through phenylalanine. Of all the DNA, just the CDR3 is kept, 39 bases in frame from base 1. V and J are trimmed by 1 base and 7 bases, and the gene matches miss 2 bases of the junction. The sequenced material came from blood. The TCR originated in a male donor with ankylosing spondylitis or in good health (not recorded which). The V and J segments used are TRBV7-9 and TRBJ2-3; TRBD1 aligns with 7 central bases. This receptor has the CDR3 CASSLEGGNTQYF. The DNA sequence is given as TGTGCCAGCAGCTTAGAAGGGGGCAATACGCAGTATTTT.